This passage covers 18 T cell receptor beta chains from one sample sequenced in a study of T cell repertoires in cytomegalovirus infection. TCRdb fed the reads into MiXCR, producing one record per CDR3 protein. The sample shows fewer than 900,000 distinct CDR3 sequences, 25% to 35% of them seen only once. What these receptors recognize is not known. The sample in question was cultured CD8+ T cells from PBMCs, obtained from culture after CMV antigen stimulation. These receptors came from a human donor in good health (CMV status not recorded). Some clones in this sample may be carry-over from other donors' samples.

The rearrangement joins TRBV7-9 to TRBJ2-1, with 9 bases lining up with TRBD2. Unmatched junction bases numbered 23, after V lost 5 bases and J lost 3 bases. This CDR3 has 21 amino acids. Germline CDR1 SEHNR, CDR2 FQNEAQ (reference sequence). The CDR3 DNA is TGTGCCAGCAGCCCAAGCGGGGGGCCTATTACCGGGACAGAACACTACAATGAGCAGTTCTTC. It encodes CASSPSGGPITGTEHYNEQFF.

This clonotype was counted between two and nine times. The V gene is TRBV12-3 or TRBV12-4, the J gene TRBJ1-2; 9 positions match TRBD1. This CDR3 is 12 amino acids long. Trimming at V came to 8 bases and at J to 7 bases, leaving 5 bases not matched to a gene. DNA of the CDR3: TGTGCCAGCGTAGGACAGGGGTTTGGCTACACCTTC. Translation gives CASVGQGFGYTF.

The J gene is TRBJ2-3, the V gene TRBV6-6; D could derive from TRBD1 or TRBD2 (5 bases each). CDR3 length: 13 residues. Trimming cost V 10 bases and J 5 bases, with 16 bases left between them. Germline-derived CDR1 and CDR2 are MNHNY and SVGAGI (reference sequence). This CDR3 reads CATPGPQVDTQYF. The CDR3 region has the DNA TGTGCCACCCCGGGGCCCCAGGTAGATACGCAGTATTTT.

There are a few counts of this clonotype. The chain recombines TRBV12-3 or TRBV12-4 with TRBJ1-5; TRBD1 is a possible D gene (6 bases). Trimming shortened V by 7 bases and J by 3 bases, and 13 bases separated the two germline ends. The CDR3 runs to 14 residues. The CDR3 sequence: CASTQGTLNQPQHF. Written as DNA, the CDR3 is TGTGCCAGCACTCAGGGGACTCTCAATCAGCCCCAGCATTTT.

The rearrangement uses TRBV10-3 and TRBJ2-1; TRBD1 might be the D (6 bases). Trimming removed 0 bases at V and 3 bases at J, with 9 bases between. This CDR3 is 15 amino acids long. CDR1 and CDR2 (germline): ENHRY, SYGVKD. The DNA of the CDR3 is TGTGCCATCAGTGAGTCTAGGGGGATCTACAATGAGCAGTTCTTC. Amino acid sequence: CAISESRGIYNEQFF.

The CDR3 spells CASRTGRLKDEQYF. In nucleotides, the CDR3 is TGTGCCAGCAGAACAGGTCGGCTAAAGGACGAGCAGTACTTC. The chain couples TRBV2 to TRBJ2-7, with D maybe TRBD1 (5 bases). The ends were cut back, 6 bases at V and 5 bases at J, with 17 bases in the middle. Germline V gene sequence: CDR1 SNHLY, CDR2 FYNNEI. The CDR3 spans 14 residues.

In its sample, this clonotype was seen a few times. The rearrangement links TRBV12-3 or TRBV12-4 to TRBJ2-1; D is unresolved. The CDR3 covers 11 residues. Deletions cut 6 bases from V and 8 bases from J, with 8 bases between. The CDR3 reads CASSHRHEQFF. The CDR3 DNA reads as TGTGCCAGCAGCCACCGCCATGAGCAGTTCTTC.

This clonotype showed up many times. The V call is TRBV7-6, the J call TRBJ1-5; 8 bases line up with TRBD1. The CDR3 spans 15 residues. Germline V gene lookup returns CDR1 SGHVS and CDR2 FNYEAQ. V trimming: 1 base; J trimming: 10 bases; junction bases outside the gene matches: 9. The CDR3 spells CASSLGGTGMNPQHF. As DNA, the CDR3 is TGTGCCAGCAGCTTAGGGGGGACAGGAATGAACCCCCAGCATTTT.

The chain is built from TRBV10-3 and TRBJ2-6, with 11 bases matching TRBD1. Germline-derived CDR1 and CDR2 are ENHRY and SYGVKD. J was trimmed by 3 bases and V by 6 bases; bases with no gene match: 7. CDR3 length equals 17 residues. CDR3 sequence (DNA): TGTGCCATCAGGAACCGGGACAGGGGGAGTGGGGCCAACGTCCTGACTTTC. Translated, it gives CAIRNRDRGSGANVLTF.

The rearrangement joins TRBV4-1 to TRBJ1-2, with D perhaps TRBD1 (5 bases). Germline V gene sequence: CDR1 MGHRA, CDR2 YSYEKL. Between the trimmed V and J ends, which lost 1 base and 4 bases, there was a span of 16 bases. The CDR3 loop spans 16 amino acids. The CDR3 DNA follows: TGCGCCAGCAGCCAAGGGGTGACCAGGGCAGTCTATGGCTACACCTTC. Amino acids: CASSQGVTRAVYGYTF.

This clonotype showed up just a few times. The chain joins TRBV6-1 to TRBJ2-5; 9 bases align to TRBD1. This CDR3 comprises 15 residues. Losses at the gene ends were 6 bases for V and 5 bases for J; bases not matched to a gene: 10. Germline V lookup: CDR1 MNHNS, CDR2 SASEGT. The CDR3 here is CASRAPDRGLETQYF. CDR3 nucleotides: TGTGCCAGCAGAGCCCCGGACAGGGGTTTGGAGACCCAGTACTTC.

This rearrangement joins TRBV7-2 to TRBJ2-2; no firm D call. The CDR3 extends over 15 amino acids. The germline gives CDR1 SGHTA, CDR2 FQGNSA. Trimming left V 0 bases short and J 1 base short, with 6 bases between. In DNA, the CDR3 is TGTGCCAGCAGCTTAGCCAATAGGAACACCGGGGAGCTGTTTTTT. Translated: CASSLANRNTGELFF.

This clonotype has at least ten counts. The chain uses TRBV6-1 and TRBJ2-7, with TRBD1 identical over 10 bases. This CDR3 region has 14 residues. V shed 5 bases and J 3 bases; nucleotides not matched to a gene: 4. Germline V gene data show CDR1 as MNHNS and CDR2 as SASEGT. The CDR3 DNA is TGTGCCAGCAGTACGACAGGGGGCAACTACGAGCAGTACTTC. Its protein product is CASSTTGGNYEQYF.

The chain joins TRBV7-9 to TRBJ2-7, with D tentatively TRBD1 (6 bases). The CDR3 has 13 residues. V was shortened by 3 bases and J by 6 bases, with 12 bases between the two germline ends. Germline lookup yields CDR1 SEHNR and CDR2 FQNEAQ (reference sequence). In DNA form, the CDR3 reads TGTGCCAGCAGCTTCAGGGGTTCCATCGAGCAGTACGTC. Protein: CASSFRGSIEQYV.

On this clonotype: A much more abundant neighbour one base away suggests this may be a read error. V and J are TRBV28 and TRBJ2-7; 9 bases are shared with TRBD1. From germline, CDR1 is MDHEN and CDR2 SYDVKM. This CDR3 region has 13 residues. Here the CDR3 DNA reads TGTGCCGGCAGTTTAGGGGGACAGGGTTATCCGGACGTC. Translation: CAGSLGGQGYPDV.

This clonotype was seen only a few times. This chain joins TRBV7-8 and TRBJ2-7, with 8 nucleotides matching TRBD2. This CDR3 is 15 amino acids long. In germline, CDR1 is SGHVS, CDR2 FQNEAQ. Unmatched junction bases numbered 9, after V lost 5 bases and J lost 3 bases. CDR3: CASSPVAGSDYEQYV. CDR3 coding DNA: TGTGCCAGCAGCCCAGTAGCGGGGTCGGACTACGAGCAGTACGTC.

Only one count was recorded for this clonotype. The chain uses TRBV27 and TRBJ2-7; a weak D match, TRBD2 (5 bases). Germline values: CDR1 MNHEY, CDR2 SMNVEV (reference sequence). V lost 7 bases and J lost 4, with 14 bases in between. The length of the CDR3 is 13 residues. As DNA, the CDR3 is TGTGCCAGCATGGGAGACCTGGGGTACGAGCAGTACTTC. Its protein product is CASMGDLGYEQYF.

In this sample, this clonotype turned up many times. This chain joins TRBV7-6 and TRBJ2-3, with TRBD1 as a possible D gene (6 bases). This CDR3 spans 14 amino acids. Germline loops: CDR1 SGHVS, CDR2 FNYEAQ. The V gene lost 5 bases and the J gene lost 2 bases, with 11 bases spanning the gap. The CDR3 DNA sequence: TGTGCCAGCAGCGAGACAGGCCCCACAGATACGCAGTATTTT. It codes for CASSETGPTDTQYF.